This entry is about one T cell receptor beta chain. Its specificity is unknown. Measured with immunoSEQ multiplex PCR; TCRdb has only the in-frame clones, and not every one. This sample has around 100,000 clones, with about 91% found just once. The data were obtained in a study of identifying expanded T cells in peripheral blood. General study results and limits: Across healthy donors, higher total template counts meant significantly greater roughly two-week count variance. Technical replicates showed around 1.2 changed clones; roughly two weeks around 15; four weeks 19.

The specimen was blood. The TCR sequence derives from a person between 18 and 75 years old in good health.

CDR3 coding DNA: TGTGCCAGCAGCATTACCGGGACAGGATATGGCTACACCTTC. It yields the protein CASSITGTGYGYTF. The V call is TRBV7-2, the J call TRBJ1-2; 8 bases agree with TRBD1. Germline V gene lookup returns CDR1 SGHTA and CDR2 FQGNSA. CDR3 size: 14 residues. The junction had 7 bases not matched to a gene; V was cut back by 5 bases and J by 5 bases.